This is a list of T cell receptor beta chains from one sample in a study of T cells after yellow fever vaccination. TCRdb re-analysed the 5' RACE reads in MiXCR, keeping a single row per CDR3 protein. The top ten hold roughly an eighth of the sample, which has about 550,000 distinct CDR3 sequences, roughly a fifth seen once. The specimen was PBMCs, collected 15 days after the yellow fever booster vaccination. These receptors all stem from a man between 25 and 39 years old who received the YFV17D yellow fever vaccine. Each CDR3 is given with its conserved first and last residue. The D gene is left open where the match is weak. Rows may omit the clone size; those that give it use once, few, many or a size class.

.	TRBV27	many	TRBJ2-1	TGTGCCAGCAGTTCGGCAGGGATCTCCTACAATGAGCAGTTCTTC	CASSSAGISYNEQFF
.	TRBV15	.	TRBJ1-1	TGTGCCACCAGCAGAGATCAAAGCACTGAAGCTTTCTTT	CATSRDQSTEAFF
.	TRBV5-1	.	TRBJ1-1	TGCACCAGCAGCTTGACAGGTGAAGCTTTCTTT	CTSSLTGEAFF
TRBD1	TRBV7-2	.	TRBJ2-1	TGTGCCAGCAGCGACCGGGACAGGCTCGGCAATGAGCAGTTCTTC	CASSDRDRLGNEQFF
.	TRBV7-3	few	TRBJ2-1	TGTGCCAGCAGCTTAAACGCTGGCGGTACTTACAATGAGCAGTTCTTC	CASSLNAGGTYNEQFF
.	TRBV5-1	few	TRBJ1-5	TGCGCCAGCAGCTTGCTGCCCGTCGATCAGCCCCAGCATTTT	CASSLLPVDQPQHF
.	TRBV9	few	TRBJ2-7	TGTGCCAGCAGCGACCGGGACCGCGGCTACGAGCAGTACTTC	CASSDRDRGYEQYF
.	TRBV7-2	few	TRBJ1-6	TGTGCCAGCAAGACCGGACCGACCTATAATTCACCCCTCCACTTT	CASKTGPTYNSPLHF
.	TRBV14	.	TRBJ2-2	TGTGCCAGCAGCCAAAGTCTCTCGAACACCGGGGAGCTGTTTTTT	CASSQSLSNTGELFF
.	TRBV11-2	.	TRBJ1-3	TGTGCCAGCAGCCCAGGGTCAGGGACTGGAAACACCATATATTTT	CASSPGSGTGNTIYF
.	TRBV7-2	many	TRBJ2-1	TGTGCCAGCAGCTCGCGGGCCGCCCTGAATGAGCAGTTCTTC	CASSSRAALNEQFF
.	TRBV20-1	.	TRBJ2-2	TGCAGTGCTAATTTAGGGAACACCGGGGAGCTGTTTTTT	CSANLGNTGELFF
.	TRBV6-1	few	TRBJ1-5	TGTGCCAGCAGTGAAGGTGGAGGGGTACGTTGGCATTTT	CASSEGGGVRWHF
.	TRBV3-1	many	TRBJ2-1	TGTGCCAGCAGCCAAATTTTGGCTAACTCTGGGCAGTTCTTC	CASSQILANSGQFF
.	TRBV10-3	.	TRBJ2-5	TGTGCCATCAGTGAGCTAGAGACCCAGTACTTC	CAISELETQYF
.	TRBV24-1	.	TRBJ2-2	TGTGCCACCAAAGCGGCGAACACCGGGGAGCTGTTTTTT	CATKAANTGELFF
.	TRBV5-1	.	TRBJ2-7	TGCGCCAGCAGCTGGGACCGACCACCTTACGAGCAGTACTTC	CASSWDRPPYEQYF
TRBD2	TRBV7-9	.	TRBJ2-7	TGTGCCAGCAGCCAGAGGGAGGGCCAGTCCGAGCAGTACTTC	CASSQREGQSEQYF